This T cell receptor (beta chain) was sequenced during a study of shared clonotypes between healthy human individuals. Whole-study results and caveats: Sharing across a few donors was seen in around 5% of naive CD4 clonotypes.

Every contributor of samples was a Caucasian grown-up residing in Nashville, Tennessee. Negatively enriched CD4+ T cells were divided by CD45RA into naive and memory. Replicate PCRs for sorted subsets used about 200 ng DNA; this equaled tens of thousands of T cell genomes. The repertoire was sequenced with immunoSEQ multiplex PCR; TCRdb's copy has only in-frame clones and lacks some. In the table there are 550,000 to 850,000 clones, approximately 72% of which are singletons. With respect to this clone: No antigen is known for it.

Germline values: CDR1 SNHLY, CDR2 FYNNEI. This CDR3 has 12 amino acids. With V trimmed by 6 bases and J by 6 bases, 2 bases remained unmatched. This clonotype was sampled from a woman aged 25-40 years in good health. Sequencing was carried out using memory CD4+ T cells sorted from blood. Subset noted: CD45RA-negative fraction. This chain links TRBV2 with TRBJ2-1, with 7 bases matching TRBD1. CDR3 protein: CASSGTVNEQFF. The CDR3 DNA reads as TGTGCCAGCAGCGGGACAGTCAATGAGCAGTTCTTC.